This is a list of T cell receptor beta chains from one sample in a study of T cell responses to AZD1222 COVID-19 vaccine. Sequencing was performed with immunoSEQ multiplex PCR; in TCRdb, only in-frame clones are kept and a portion is missing. Among about 120,000 clones listed, approximately 94% were seen once. Specimen: peripheral blood, collected 28 days after the second AZD1222 dose. Receptors originate from an adult who received the AZD1222 COVID-19 vaccine. Each CDR3 is given with its conserved first and last residue. Each record gives: J gene, CDR3 length, V gene, CDR3 protein.

TRBJ2-7 12 TRBV7-9 CASGGGPYEQYF
TRBJ2-7 15 TRBV3-1/TRBV3-2 CASSHSTAGSYEQYF
TRBJ2-7 14 TRBV6-5 CATTSRGGGYEQYF
TRBJ1-5 14 TRBV9 CASSPTGGNQPQHF
TRBJ2-7 16 TRBV9 CASSVYYSGIGYEQYF
TRBJ1-1 12 TRBV29-1 CSVRTGNTEAFF
TRBJ1-5 15 TRBV10-1 CASSPTYGGDQPQHF
TRBJ1-4 14 TRBV5-1 CASSFLSTNEKLFF
TRBJ1-6 15 TRBV2 CASRPRDRDSSPLHF
TRBJ1-1 13 TRBV10-3 CAIGGHWNTEAFF
TRBJ2-1 11 TRBV9 CASGWGDEQFF
TRBJ1-5 14 TRBV7-2 CASSLVGLGQPQHF
TRBJ2-5 14 TRBV9 CASSVGQYQETQYF
TRBJ1-4 15 TRBV21-1 CASSLVRTGNEKLFF
TRBJ2-1 15 TRBV7-9 CASSRSGETYNEQFF
TRBJ2-1 15 TRBV11-2 CASRVAGASYNEQFF
TRBJ1-2 14 TRBV5-1 CASSLDSGGDGYTF
TRBJ1-1 13 TRBV19 CASTRDRDTEAFF
TRBJ1-6 13 TRBV2 CASSELRGSPLHF
TRBJ2-3 15 TRBV27 CASSPLSGSTDTQYF
TRBJ2-7 15 TRBV13 CASSPGEHRPYEQYF
TRBJ1-5 15 TRBV4-3 CASSQVEDRNQPQHF
TRBJ2-7 13 TRBV27 CASSLWGGDEQYF
TRBJ2-4 14 TRBV6-5 CASREGDAKNIQYF
TRBJ2-3 16 TRBV11-2 CASSSASGRATDTQYF
TRBJ1-2 15 TRBV6-5 CASSADASTRDGYTF
TRBJ1-1 13 TRBV4-3 CASSRRLNTEAFF
TRBJ2-5 14 TRBV7-2 CASSLRQGQETQYF
TRBJ2-2 15 TRBV5-6 CASSFVSEPTGELFF
TRBJ2-2 15 TRBV7-8 CASSSRGKDTGELFF
TRBJ2-1 13 TRBV2 CASRATDRGEQFF
TRBJ1-6 14 TRBV30 CAWSVEGYNSPLHF
TRBJ2-5 14 TRBV29-1 CSVEQIAGRETQYF
TRBJ2-1 16 TRBV15 CATSRDQGRAFNEQFF
TRBJ2-7 12 TRBV6-5 CASSRQGGEQYF
TRBJ1-3 14 TRBV9 CASSVGSSLNTIYF
TRBJ1-2 14 TRBV2 CASRGPTESYGYTF
TRBJ1-1 12 TRBV18 CASWDRGPEAFF